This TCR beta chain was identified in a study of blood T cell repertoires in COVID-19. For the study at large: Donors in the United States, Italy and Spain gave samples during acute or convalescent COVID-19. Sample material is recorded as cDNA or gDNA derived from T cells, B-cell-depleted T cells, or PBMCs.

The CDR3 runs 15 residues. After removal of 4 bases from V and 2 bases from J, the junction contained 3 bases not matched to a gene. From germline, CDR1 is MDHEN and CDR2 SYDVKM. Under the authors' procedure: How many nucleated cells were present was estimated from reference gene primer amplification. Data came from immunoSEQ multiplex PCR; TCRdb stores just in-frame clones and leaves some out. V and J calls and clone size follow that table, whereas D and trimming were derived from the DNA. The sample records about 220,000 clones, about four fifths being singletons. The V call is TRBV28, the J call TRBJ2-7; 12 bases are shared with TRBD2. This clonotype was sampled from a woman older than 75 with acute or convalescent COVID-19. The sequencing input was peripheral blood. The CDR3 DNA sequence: TGTGCCAGCAGTTCCTGGACTAGCGGGACCTACGAGCAGTACTTC. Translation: CASSSWTSGTYEQYF.